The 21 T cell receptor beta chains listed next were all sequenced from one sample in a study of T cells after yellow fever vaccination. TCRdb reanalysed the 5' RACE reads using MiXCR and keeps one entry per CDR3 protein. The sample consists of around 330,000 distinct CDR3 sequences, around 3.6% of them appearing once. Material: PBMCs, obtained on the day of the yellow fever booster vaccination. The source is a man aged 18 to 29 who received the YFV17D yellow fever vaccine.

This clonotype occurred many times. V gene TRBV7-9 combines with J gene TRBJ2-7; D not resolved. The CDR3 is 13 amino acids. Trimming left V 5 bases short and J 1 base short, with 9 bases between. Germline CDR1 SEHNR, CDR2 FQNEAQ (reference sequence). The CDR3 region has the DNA TGTGCCAGCAGCCAGAGTGGGTCCTACGAGCAGTACGTC. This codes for CASSQSGSYEQYV.

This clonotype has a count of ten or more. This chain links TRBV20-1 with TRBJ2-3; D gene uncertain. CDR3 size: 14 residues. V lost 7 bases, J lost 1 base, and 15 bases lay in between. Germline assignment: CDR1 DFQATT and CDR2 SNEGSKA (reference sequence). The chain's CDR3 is CSGRGTLGTDTQYF. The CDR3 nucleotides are TGCAGTGGCCGTGGAACCCTTGGCACAGATACGCAGTATTTT.

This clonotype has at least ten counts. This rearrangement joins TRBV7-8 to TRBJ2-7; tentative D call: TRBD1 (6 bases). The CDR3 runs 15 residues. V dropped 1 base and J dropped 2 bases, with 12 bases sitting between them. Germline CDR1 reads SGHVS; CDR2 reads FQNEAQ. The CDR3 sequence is CASSLGPGATYEQYF. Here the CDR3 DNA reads TGTGCCAGCAGCTTAGGTCCAGGGGCAACCTACGAGCAGTACTTC.

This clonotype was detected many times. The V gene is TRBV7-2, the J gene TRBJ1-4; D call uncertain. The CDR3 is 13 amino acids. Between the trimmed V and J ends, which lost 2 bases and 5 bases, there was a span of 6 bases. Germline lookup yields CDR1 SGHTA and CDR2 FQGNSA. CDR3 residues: CASSLQENEKLFF. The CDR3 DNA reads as TGTGCCAGCAGCTTACAGGAGAATGAAAAACTGTTTTTT.

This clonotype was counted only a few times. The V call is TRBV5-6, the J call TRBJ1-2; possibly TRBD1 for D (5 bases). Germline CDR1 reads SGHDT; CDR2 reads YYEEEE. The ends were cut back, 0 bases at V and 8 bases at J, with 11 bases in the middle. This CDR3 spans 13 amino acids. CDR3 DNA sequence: TGTGCCAGCAGCTTGGAGGCAGGGAGAGGCTACACCTTC. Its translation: CASSLEAGRGYTF.

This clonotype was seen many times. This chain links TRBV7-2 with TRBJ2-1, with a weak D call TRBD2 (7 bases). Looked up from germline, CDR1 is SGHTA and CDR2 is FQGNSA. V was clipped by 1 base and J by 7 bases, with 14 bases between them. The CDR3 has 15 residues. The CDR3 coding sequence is TGTGCCAGCAGCTTAGACCCGGGGGGCGGAAATGAGCAGTTCTTC. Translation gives CASSLDPGGGNEQFF.

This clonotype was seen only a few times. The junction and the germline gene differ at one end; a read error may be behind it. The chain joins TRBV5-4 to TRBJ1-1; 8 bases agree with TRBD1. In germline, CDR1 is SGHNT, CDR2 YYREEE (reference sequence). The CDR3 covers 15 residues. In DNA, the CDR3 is TGTGCCAGCATGGGAGGCACCGGGACAGGAGTCCCCCCCATCTTT. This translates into CASMGGTGTGVPPIF. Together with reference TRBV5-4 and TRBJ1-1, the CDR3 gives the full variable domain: ETGVTQSPTHLIKTRGQQVTLRCSSQSGHNTVSWYQQALGQGPQFIFQYYREEENGRGNFPPRFSGLQFPNYSSELNVNALELDDSALYLCASMGGTGTGVPPIFGQGTRLTVV.

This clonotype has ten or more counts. The CDR3 bases are TGTGCCAGCAGCTTACGGGCCTCTGGAAACACCATATATTTT. It encodes CASSLRASGNTIYF. This chain connects TRBV7-9 to TRBJ1-3, with D unresolved. This CDR3 contains 14 residues. V was pared by 2 bases and J by 0 bases, with 5 bases between. Germline V CDR1 and CDR2: SEHNR, FQNEAQ (reference sequence).

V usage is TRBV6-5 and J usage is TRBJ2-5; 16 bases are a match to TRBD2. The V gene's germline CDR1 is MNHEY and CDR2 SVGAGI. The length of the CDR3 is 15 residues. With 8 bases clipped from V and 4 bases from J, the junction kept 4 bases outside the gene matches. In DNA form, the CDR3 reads TGTGCCAGCGGGACTAGCGGGGGGGCCCGAGAGACCCAGTACTTC. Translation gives CASGTSGGARETQYF.

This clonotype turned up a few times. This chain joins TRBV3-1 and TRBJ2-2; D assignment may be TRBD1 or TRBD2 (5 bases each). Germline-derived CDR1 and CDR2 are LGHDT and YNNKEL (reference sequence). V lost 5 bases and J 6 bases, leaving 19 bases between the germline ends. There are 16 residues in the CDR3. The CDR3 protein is CASSSRDPVFSGELFF. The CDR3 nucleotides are TGTGCCAGCAGCTCTCGGGACCCGGTTTTTTCCGGGGAGCTGTTTTTT.

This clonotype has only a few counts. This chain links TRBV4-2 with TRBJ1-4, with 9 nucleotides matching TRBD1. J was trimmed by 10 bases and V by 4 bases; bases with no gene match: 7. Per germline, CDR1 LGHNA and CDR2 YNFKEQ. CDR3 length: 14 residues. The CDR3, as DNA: TGTGCCAGCAGCCGAGGGACAGGGTCGGCAAAACTGTTTTTT. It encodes CASSRGTGSAKLFF.

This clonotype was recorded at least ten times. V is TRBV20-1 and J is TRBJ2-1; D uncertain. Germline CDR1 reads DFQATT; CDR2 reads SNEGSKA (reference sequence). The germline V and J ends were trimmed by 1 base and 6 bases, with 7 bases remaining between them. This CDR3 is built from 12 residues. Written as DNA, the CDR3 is TGCAGTGCTAGAGGGTTTAGCAATGAGCAGTTCTTC. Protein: CSARGFSNEQFF.

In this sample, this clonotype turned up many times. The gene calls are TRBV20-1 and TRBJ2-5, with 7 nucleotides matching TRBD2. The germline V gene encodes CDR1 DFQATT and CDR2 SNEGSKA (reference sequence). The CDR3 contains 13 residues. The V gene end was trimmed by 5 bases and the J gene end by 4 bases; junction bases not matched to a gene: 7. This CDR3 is CSAPRGDPETQYF. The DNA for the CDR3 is TGCAGTGCTCCCCGGGGGGATCCAGAGACCCAGTACTTC.

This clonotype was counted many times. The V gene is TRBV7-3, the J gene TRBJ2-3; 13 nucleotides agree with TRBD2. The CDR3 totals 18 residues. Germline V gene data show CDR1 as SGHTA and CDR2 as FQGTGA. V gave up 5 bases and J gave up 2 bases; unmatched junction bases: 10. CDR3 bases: TGTGCCAGCAGCCCAAAGACTAGCGGGGGGATAAACACAGATACGCAGTATTTT. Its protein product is CASSPKTSGGINTDTQYF. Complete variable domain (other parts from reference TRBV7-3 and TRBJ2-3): GAGVSQTPSNKVTEKGKYVELRCDPISGHTALYWYRQSLGQGPEFLIYFQGTGAADDSGLPNDRFFAVRPEGSVSTLKIQRTERGDSAVYLCASSPKTSGGINTDTQYFGPGTRLTVL.

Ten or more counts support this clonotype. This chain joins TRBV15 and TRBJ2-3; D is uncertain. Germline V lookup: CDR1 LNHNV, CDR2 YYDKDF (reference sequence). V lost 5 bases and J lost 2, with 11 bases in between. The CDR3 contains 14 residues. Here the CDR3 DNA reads TGTGCCACCAGCGGAGTCGGAATCACAGATACGCAGTATTTT. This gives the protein CATSGVGITDTQYF. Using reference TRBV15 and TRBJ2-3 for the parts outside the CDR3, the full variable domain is DAMVIQNPRYQVTQFGKPVTLSCSQTLNHNVMYWYQQKSSQAPKLLFHYYDKDFNNEADTPDNFQSRRPNTSFCFLDIRSPGLGDTAMYLCATSGVGITDTQYFGPGTRLTVL.

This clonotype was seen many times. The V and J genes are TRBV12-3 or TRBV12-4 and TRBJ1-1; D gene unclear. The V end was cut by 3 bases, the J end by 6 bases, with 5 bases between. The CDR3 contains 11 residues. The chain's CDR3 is CASSLSSEAFF. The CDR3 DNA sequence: TGTGCCAGCAGTTTGAGTTCTGAAGCTTTCTTT.

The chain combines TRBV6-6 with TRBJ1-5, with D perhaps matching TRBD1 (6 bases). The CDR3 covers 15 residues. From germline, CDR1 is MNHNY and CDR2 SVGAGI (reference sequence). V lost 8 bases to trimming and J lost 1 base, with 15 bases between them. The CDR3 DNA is TGTGCCAGCCTCCCCACACAGGGAAGCAATCAGCCCCAGCATTTT. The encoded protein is CASLPTQGSNQPQHF.

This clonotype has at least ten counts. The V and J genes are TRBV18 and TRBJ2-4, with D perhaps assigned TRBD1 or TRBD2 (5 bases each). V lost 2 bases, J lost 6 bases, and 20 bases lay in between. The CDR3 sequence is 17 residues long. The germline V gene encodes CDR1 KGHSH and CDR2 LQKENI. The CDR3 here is CASSPIRVGLGRNIQYF. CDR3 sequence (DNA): TGTGCCAGCTCACCAATCAGGGTCGGCTTAGGGAGAAACATTCAGTACTTC.

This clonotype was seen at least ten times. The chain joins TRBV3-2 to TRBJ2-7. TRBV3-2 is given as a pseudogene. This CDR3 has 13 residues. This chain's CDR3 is CASTHLGSYEQYF. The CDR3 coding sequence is TGTGCCAGCACCCATCTTGGCTCCTACGAGCAGTACTTC.

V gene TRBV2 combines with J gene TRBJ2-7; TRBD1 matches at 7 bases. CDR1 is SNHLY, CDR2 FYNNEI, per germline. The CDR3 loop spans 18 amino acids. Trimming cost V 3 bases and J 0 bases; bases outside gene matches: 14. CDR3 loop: CASSDDELTGLSSYEQYF. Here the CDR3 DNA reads TGTGCCAGCAGTGACGACGAATTGACAGGGTTAAGCTCCTACGAGCAGTACTTC.

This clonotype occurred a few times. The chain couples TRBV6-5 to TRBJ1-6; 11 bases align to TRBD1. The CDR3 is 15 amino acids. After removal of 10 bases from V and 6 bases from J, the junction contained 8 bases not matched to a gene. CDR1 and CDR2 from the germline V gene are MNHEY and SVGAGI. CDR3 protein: CATLGTGGVNSPLHF. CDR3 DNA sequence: TGTGCCACCCTCGGGACAGGGGGTGTTAATTCACCCCTCCACTTT.